The 20 T cell receptor beta chains below come from one sample, sequenced in a study of Ad26.COV2.S vaccination and SARS-CoV-2 variants. Sample treatment: about 20 received Ad26.COV2.S at low or high dose, single or two shots; about 5 received placebo; per-sample allocation not given. Samples were taken on day 63 after the first vaccine or placebo injection. The protocol was immunoSEQ multiplex PCR, while the TCRdb copy is restricted to in-frame clones and leaves out a portion. The table lists about 680,000 clones, 89% of them singletons. The sample was peripheral blood, taken in a trial of Ad26.COV2.S vaccine versus placebo. These receptor sequences come from a person aged 18-65 years who received the Ad26.COV2.S COVID-19 vaccine or a placebo.

The chain uses TRBV10-1 and TRBJ2-5; 9 bases are a match to TRBD2. Germline CDR1 is WNHNN and CDR2 is SYGVQD (reference sequence). V was clipped by 8 bases and J by 0 bases; unmatched bases: 7. The CDR3 is 15 amino acids. The CDR3 protein is CASSGASGDQETQYF. As DNA, the CDR3 is TGCGCCAGCTCGGGGGCTAGCGGGGACCAAGAGACCCAGTACTTC.

This chain uses TRBV3-1 (or the pseudogene TRBV3-2) with TRBJ2-5, with D possibly being TRBD1 or TRBD2 (5 bases each). Germline values: CDR1 LGHDT, CDR2 YNNKEL (reference sequence). V was cut by 0 bases and J by 6 bases, with 14 bases left in between. CDR3 length: 15 residues. The CDR3 spells CASSQEGTLGKTQYF. DNA of the CDR3: TGTGCCAGCAGCCAAGAGGGGACCCTGGGGAAGACCCAGTACTTC.

The gene calls are TRBV10-3 and TRBJ1-5; no clear D gene. The CDR3 runs to 14 residues. Per the germline V gene, CDR1 is ENHRY and CDR2 is SYGVKD. Trimming cost V 3 bases and J 2 bases, with 8 bases left between them. CDR3 sequence reads: CAISEGEGNQPQHF. The CDR3 DNA reads as TGTGCCATCAGTGAAGGTGAGGGCAATCAGCCCCAGCATTTT.

This chain connects TRBV6-5 to TRBJ2-3; D is perhaps TRBD1 or TRBD2 (7 bases each). CDR1 and CDR2 (germline): MNHEY, SVGAGI. V was clipped by 2 bases and J by 2 bases, with 14 bases between them. The CDR3 covers 16 residues. CDR3 loop: CASSYGQGGYTDTQYF. CDR3 in DNA: TGTGCCAGCAGTTACGGTCAGGGGGGGTACACAGATACGCAGTATTTT.

This chain joins TRBV4-3 and TRBJ2-7, with 8 positions matching TRBD1. After removal of 1 base from V and 0 bases from J, the junction contained 5 bases not matched to a gene. Germline CDR1 is LGHNA and CDR2 is YSLEER. This CDR3 contains 16 residues. The CDR3 nucleotides read TGCGCCAGCAGCCAAGTCCAGGGGGCGAGCTCCTACGAGCAGTACTTC. The encoded protein is CASSQVQGASSYEQYF.

The chain uses TRBV5-1 and TRBJ1-2; a possible D gene is TRBD1 (5 bases). The V gene's germline CDR1 is SGHRS and CDR2 YFSETQ. V was clipped by 4 bases and J by 7 bases, with 17 bases between them. The CDR3 length is 14 residues. The DNA for the CDR3 is TGCGCCAGCAGCCCTGGGACGGCTTCTGCTGGCTACACCTTC. Amino acid sequence: CASSPGTASAGYTF.

This clone was counted once. V gene TRBV30 combines with J gene TRBJ1-2; possible D gene TRBD1, 6 bases. V lost 3 bases and J 3 bases, leaving 8 bases between the germline ends. Germline assignment: CDR1 GTSNPN and CDR2 SVGIG (reference sequence). CDR3 length: 12 residues. The DNA for the CDR3 is TGTGCCTGGAGCGCAGGGGACTATGGCTACACCTTC. Amino acid sequence: CAWSAGDYGYTF.

The rearrangement joins TRBV7-9 to TRBJ2-4; possibly TRBD1 for D (5 bases). The CDR3 is 16 amino acids. Trimming shortened V by 1 base and J by 0 bases, and 10 bases separated the two germline ends. Per germline, CDR1 SEHNR and CDR2 FQNEAQ (reference sequence). The CDR3 is CASSLEQVGAKNIQYF. CDR3 coding DNA: TGTGCCAGCAGCTTAGAACAGGTGGGAGCCAAAAACATTCAGTACTTC.

This clone appeared once. The V gene is TRBV30, the J gene TRBJ2-5; perhaps TRBD2 as D (5 bases). The CDR3 spans 12 residues. Germline assignment: CDR1 GTSNPN and CDR2 SVGIG (reference sequence). Between the trimmed V and J ends, which lost 0 bases and 13 bases, there was a span of 15 bases. CDR3 in amino acids: CAWSVLSSSWYF. The CDR3 bases are TGTGCCTGGAGTGTACTTTCTAGCAGCTGGTACTTC.

V usage is TRBV7-8 and J usage is TRBJ2-3, with D possibly TRBD2 on 6 matching bases. Germline loops: CDR1 SGHVS, CDR2 FQNEAQ. V was cut by 5 bases and J by 1 base, with 16 bases left in between. The CDR3 runs to 16 residues. The CDR3 DNA follows: TGTGCCAGCAGCCCTTGGACTACCTTCGGCACAGATACGCAGTATTTT. Amino acid sequence: CASSPWTTFGTDTQYF.

The genes are TRBV5-1 and TRBJ2-7; D is undetermined. Trimming pared 4 bases from V and 7 bases from J, leaving 12 bases between. Germline V gene sequence: CDR1 SGHRS, CDR2 YFSETQ. The CDR3 spans 12 residues. This chain's CDR3 is CASSPLVGEQYF. The CDR3 bases are TGCGCCAGCAGCCCTTTAGTGGGGGAGCAGTACTTC.

The chain uses TRBV11-2 and TRBJ2-1, with 10 bases lining up with TRBD2. The CDR3 sequence is 15 residues long. V lost 6 bases, J lost 6 bases, and 8 bases stayed unmatched. CDR1 and CDR2 from the germline V gene are SGHAT and FQNNGV. CDR3 nucleotide sequence: TGTGCCAGCAGAAAACTAGCGGGGTCGGGCAATGAGCAGTTCTTC. As protein: CASRKLAGSGNEQFF.

The V and J genes are TRBV15 and TRBJ1-2, with D unresolved. The V gene lost 0 bases and the J gene lost 1 base, with 6 bases spanning the gap. The length of the CDR3 is 14 residues. Germline V gene sequence: CDR1 LNHNV, CDR2 YYDKDF (reference sequence). CDR3 amino acids: CATSRDLNNYGYTF. DNA of the CDR3: TGTGCCACCAGCAGAGATCTAAATAACTATGGCTACACCTTC.

The rearrangement joins TRBV18 to TRBJ2-5; perhaps TRBD2 as D (6 bases). The germline CDR1 and CDR2 sequences are KGHSH and LQKENI. The ends were cut back, 0 bases at V and 7 bases at J, with 30 bases in the middle. This CDR3 comprises 20 residues. As DNA, the CDR3 is TGTGCCAGCTCACCACCCGGGAGCCAGCAAGGTGAATCACCCAAGGCGACCCAGTACTTC. Translated, it gives CASSPPGSQQGESPKATQYF.

This clone came up a few times. V gene TRBV5-1 combines with J gene TRBJ1-4; D perhaps matches TRBD1 (5 bases). Looked up from germline, CDR1 is SGHRS and CDR2 is YFSETQ. V was shortened by 4 bases and J by 0 bases, with 13 bases between the two germline ends. The CDR3 is 16 amino acids. CDR3 sequence (DNA): TGCGCCAGCAGCCTGGGGACGACTTCAACTAATGAAAAACTGTTTTTT. Protein product: CASSLGTTSTNEKLFF.

This chain connects TRBV6-2 or TRBV6-3 to TRBJ1-6; tentative D call: TRBD1 (5 bases). Germline loops: CDR1 MNHEY, CDR2 SVGEGT. Trimming removed 2 bases from V and 7 bases from J, with 12 bases in between. The CDR3 length is 15 residues. The CDR3 nucleotides are TGTGCCAGCAGTTACCGGGGCAGTGGGAATTCACCCCTCCACTTT. Protein sequence: CASSYRGSGNSPLHF.

The J gene is TRBJ2-1, the V gene TRBV24-1; unclear D gene. Trimming stripped 4 bases from V and 2 bases from J, with 11 bases between. Germline CDR1 and CDR2: KGHDR and SFDVKD. The CDR3 is made up of 15 amino acids. The CDR3 spells CATSEGGGPYNEQFF. CDR3 sequence (DNA): TGTGCCACCAGTGAGGGTGGCGGACCCTACAATGAGCAGTTCTTC.

The chain uses TRBV2 and TRBJ1-3, with TRBD1 matching over 7 bases. The CDR3 loop spans 17 amino acids. V gave up 1 base and J gave up 4 bases; unmatched junction bases: 10. Germline-derived CDR1 and CDR2 are SNHLY and FYNNEI. The CDR3: CASSEENRGFGGNTIYF. CDR3 nucleotide sequence: TGTGCCAGCAGTGAAGAGAACAGGGGTTTTGGGGGAAACACCATATATTTT.

The chain employs TRBV5-6 and TRBJ1-1; tentatively, D is TRBD1 (6 bases). Trimming cost V 4 bases and J 0 bases, with 22 bases left between them. Germline CDR1 SGHDT, CDR2 YYEEEE. The CDR3 covers 18 residues. In DNA form, the CDR3 reads TGTGCCAGCAGCCGGGGGGCAGCCACTGTGGTAATGAACACTGAAGCTTTCTTT. Its translation: CASSRGAATVVMNTEAFF.

A note on this clone: The germline gene is not matched at one end of the junction; a read error may be the cause. CDR3 in amino acids: CASSNSGGYTF. CDR3 coding DNA: TGTGCCAGCAGTAACTCGGGTGGCTACACCTTC. The chain recombines TRBV6-2 or TRBV6-3 with TRBJ1-2; D unresolved. Per the germline V gene, CDR1 is MNHEY and CDR2 is SVGEGT. The CDR3 length is 11 residues.